The 9 T cell receptor beta chains reported below all come from one sample, sequenced in a study of untreated major depressive disorder. Repertoires were generated with immunoSEQ multiplex PCR, while TCRdb's copy carries only in-frame clones and drops some. The sample has about 21,000 clones, roughly 91% seen once. Sequencing was done on a sample of CD4+ T cells from PBMCs. The receptor set was obtained from a woman aged 40 to 50 in good health.

The rearrangement links TRBV6-5 to TRBJ2-1; D is undetermined. The V end was cut by 4 bases, the J end by 6 bases, with 7 bases between. This CDR3 region has 12 residues. CDR1 is MNHEY, CDR2 SVGAGI, per germline. CDR3 protein: CASSSVINEQFF. The CDR3 DNA is TGTGCCAGCAGTTCGGTAATCAATGAGCAGTTCTTC.

The chain combines TRBV7-2 with TRBJ1-5; 7 positions agree with TRBD1. CDR1 and CDR2 from the germline V gene are SGHTA and FQGNSA. The CDR3 has 16 residues. Trimming cost V 5 bases and J 5 bases; bases outside gene matches: 12. Here the CDR3 DNA reads TGTGCCAGCAGCCCCGGACAGGCGGACTCCCATCAGCCCCAGCATTTT. This encodes CASSPGQADSHQPQHF.

The chain employs TRBV7-2 and TRBJ2-2; the match to TRBD2 covers 13 bases. Unmatched junction bases numbered 10, after V lost 5 bases and J lost 4 bases. In germline, CDR1 is SGHTA, CDR2 FQGNSA. CDR3 size: 18 residues. The CDR3 region has the DNA TGTGCCAGCAGCCCTCAACTAGCGGGGGGGCCGAGCACCGGGGAGCTGTTTTTT. Translating it yields CASSPQLAGGPSTGELFF.

V and J are TRBV11-2 and TRBJ1-1; D not certain. Deletions cut 5 bases from V and 6 bases from J, with 10 bases between. CDR3 length: 12 amino acids. CDR1 and CDR2 (germline): SGHAT, FQNNGV. The CDR3 reads CASSTRAAEAFF. CDR3 bases: TGTGCCAGCAGCACCCGGGCCGCTGAAGCTTTCTTT. Full variable domain (remainder filled in from reference TRBV11-2 and TRBJ1-1): EAGVAQSPRYKIIEKRQSVAFWCNPISGHATLYWYQQILGQGPKLLIQFQNNGVVDDSQLPKDRFSAERLKGVDSTLKIQPAKLEDSAVYLCASSTRAAEAFFGQGTRLTVV.

The chain uses TRBV6-1 and TRBJ1-4, with D possibly TRBD1 on 6 matching bases. CDR1 is MNHNS, CDR2 SASEGT, per germline. V was cut by 8 bases and J by 7 bases, with 14 bases left in between. CDR3 length equals 13 residues. The CDR3 region is CASGGQGLEKLFF. The CDR3 nucleotides read TGTGCCAGCGGGGGGCAGGGACTTGAAAAACTGTTTTTT.

This clone showed up just once. The genes are TRBV7-2 and TRBJ2-1, with 8 bases aligning to TRBD2. This CDR3 is built from 14 residues. Germline assignment: CDR1 SGHTA and CDR2 FQGNSA. V dropped 5 bases and J dropped 6; count of bases not matched to a gene: 6. Here the CDR3 reads CASSPRGGRNEQFF. The CDR3 DNA reads as TGTGCCAGCAGCCCCCGGGGGGGGCGCAATGAGCAGTTCTTC. The whole variable domain, remainder taken from reference TRBV7-2 and TRBJ2-1, is GAGVSQSPSNKVTEKGKDVELRCDPISGHTALYWYRQSLGQGLEFLIYFQGNSAPDKSGLPSDRFSAERTGGSVSTLTIQRTQQEDSAVYLCASSPRGGRNEQFFGPGTRLTVL.

The CDR3 loop reads CASSDTGHFTGELFF. CDR3 nucleotides: TGTGCCAGCAGTGATACGGGACACTTCACCGGGGAGCTGTTTTTT. This chain uses TRBV25-1 with TRBJ2-2; maybe TRBD1 (6 bases). Trimming took 3 bases from V and 4 from J, leaving 12 bases between them. This CDR3 is 15 amino acids long. Germline CDR1 MGHDK, CDR2 SYGVNS.

The chain carries TRBV27 and TRBJ1-2; 9 nucleotides agree with TRBD1. With 7 bases clipped from V and 4 bases from J, the junction kept 13 bases outside the gene matches. The length of the CDR3 is 16 residues. Germline V lookup: CDR1 MNHEY, CDR2 SMNVEV (reference sequence). The CDR3 DNA follows: TGTGCCAGCAAAGGGGACAGGGACCTCAGCTCCTATGGCTACACCTTC. Its protein product is CASKGDRDLSSYGYTF.

This clone appeared a single time. The chain joins TRBV5-1 to TRBJ2-3, with 9 bases lining up with TRBD1. Germline CDR1 is SGHRS and CDR2 is YFSETQ. V lost 0 bases, J lost 0 bases, and 5 bases stayed unmatched. There are 17 residues in the CDR3. The CDR3 is CASSLAVDRGSTDTQYF. CDR3 bases: TGCGCCAGCAGCTTGGCTGTGGACAGGGGTAGCACAGATACGCAGTATTTT.